One and the same sample provided the 32 T cell receptor beta chains below, sequenced in a study of T-cell reconstitution after alpha-beta-depleted transplantation in children. Using unique molecular identifiers, the investigators prepared the TCRbeta library. TCRdb used MiXCR to reprocess the PCR reads, holding one entry per CDR3 protein. Counted here are some 110,000 distinct CDR3 sequences, around 10% occurring once; the ten biggest clones make up nearly 35%. The material was PBMCs, obtained before TCRalphabeta/CD19-depleted stem cell transplant. The receptors here all came from a boy between 2 and 10 years old with acute lymphoblastic leukemia, due to receive a stem cell transplant.

This clonotype was counted a few times. This sequence joins TRBV20-1 and TRBJ1-2; D is unresolved. CDR1 DFQATT and CDR2 SNEGSKA come from the germline V gene (reference sequence). The ends were cut back, 3 bases at V and 4 bases at J, with 21 bases in the middle. This CDR3 contains 16 residues. The CDR3 DNA reads as TGCAGTGCTAGTTGGTTGGGCGGTCGGGAGGCCTATGGCTACACCTTC. It is translated as CSASWLGGREAYGYTF.

This sequence joins TRBV6-5 and TRBJ1-5; D may be TRBD1 (6 bases). The CDR3 runs to 13 residues. Between the trimmed V and J ends, which lost 6 bases and 4 bases, there was a span of 10 bases. CDR1 is MNHEY, CDR2 SVGAGI, per germline. The CDR3 here is CASRLQGNQPQHF. CDR3 DNA: TGTGCCAGCAGATTACAGGGAAATCAGCCCCAGCATTTT.

V is TRBV7-8 and J is TRBJ2-5; weak D call: TRBD1 (7 bases). Trimming left V 6 bases short and J 5 bases short, with 13 bases between. Germline CDR1 SGHVS, CDR2 FQNEAQ. The CDR3 has 13 amino acids. The CDR3 sequence: CASRDAGGETQYF. Written as DNA, the CDR3 is TGTGCCAGCAGGGATGCAGGGGGGGAGACCCAGTACTTC.

This clonotype has a handful of counts. The chain's CDR3 is CASSLSGQISEAFF. CDR3 sequence (DNA): TGCGCCAGCAGCTTGTCAGGGCAGATTAGTGAAGCTTTCTTT. This rearrangement joins TRBV5-1 to TRBJ1-1, with TRBD1 as a possible D gene (5 bases). CDR1 and CDR2 (germline): SGHRS, YFSETQ. Trimming shortened V by 1 base and J by 7 bases, and 14 bases separated the two germline ends. This CDR3 is built from 14 residues. The whole variable domain, filled in from reference TRBV5-1 and TRBJ1-1, reads KAGVTQTPRYLIKTRGQQVTLSCSPISGHRSVSWYQQTPGQGLQFLFEYFSETQRNKGNFPGRFSGRQFSNSRSEMNVSTLELGDSALYLCASSLSGQISEAFFGQGTRLTVV.

The rearrangement uses TRBV5-1 and TRBJ2-5; no firm D call. Germline V CDR1 and CDR2: SGHRS, YFSETQ. This CDR3 region has 15 residues. Trimming cost V 4 bases and J 4 bases, with 17 bases left between them. Here the CDR3 reads CASSPGWPSGETQYF. In DNA, the CDR3 is TGCGCCAGCAGCCCGGGCTGGCCTAGTGGAGAGACCCAGTACTTC.

This clonotype appeared many times. The rearrangement joins TRBV11-2 to TRBJ2-2; 7 bases line up with TRBD2. Germline trimming cut 5 bases from V and 7 bases from J; bases unmatched to any gene: 4. Germline V gene lookup returns CDR1 SGHAT and CDR2 FQNNGV. The CDR3 covers 13 residues. CDR3 in DNA: TGTGCCAGCAGCCGACTAGCCGGCGGGGAGCTGTTTTTT. This codes for CASSRLAGGELFF.

In its sample, this clonotype was seen many times. This chain uses TRBV12-3 or TRBV12-4 with TRBJ1-3; TRBD1 aligns across 7 bases. This CDR3 contains 15 residues. The V gene end was trimmed by 1 base and the J gene end by 2 bases; junction bases not matched to a gene: 2. CDR3 in DNA: TGTGCCAGCAGTTTAGGCGGGACAGCTGGAAACACCATATATTTT. This sequence encodes CASSLGGTAGNTIYF.

Ten or more counts support this clonotype. The chain couples TRBV6-5 to TRBJ2-3; the D is unclear. CDR1 and CDR2 (germline): MNHEY, SVGAGI. The V gene lost 0 bases and the J gene lost 6 bases, with 4 bases spanning the gap. CDR3 size: 12 residues. CDR3 loop: CASSYSRDTQYF. CDR3 coding DNA: TGTGCCAGCAGTTACTCTCGGGATACGCAGTATTTT.

This chain connects TRBV10-2 to TRBJ2-1; 7 bases are shared with TRBD2. Germline V gene sequence: CDR1 WSHSY, CDR2 SAAADI. Germline trimming cut 8 bases from V and 6 bases from J; bases unmatched to any gene: 10. The CDR3 extends over 14 amino acids. Here the CDR3 reads CASLLEGGPNEQFF. In DNA form, the CDR3 reads TGCGCCAGCTTACTAGAGGGAGGGCCCAATGAGCAGTTCTTC.

The chain carries TRBV5-6 and TRBJ2-1, with D perhaps TRBD1 (6 bases). The CDR3 runs to 17 residues. Trimming took off 0 bases at V and 4 bases at J, with 17 bases between the two ends. Germline CDR1 reads SGHDT; CDR2 reads YYEEEE. The CDR3 region has the DNA TGTGCCAGCAGCTTGGGTACCCACACAGGGATGTACAATGAGCAGTTCTTC. Encoded protein: CASSLGTHTGMYNEQFF.

The chain recombines TRBV27 with TRBJ1-1, with D possibly TRBD1 on 5 matching bases. V lost 1 base and J lost 3, with 12 bases in between. The CDR3 runs 15 residues. The germline V gene encodes CDR1 MNHEY and CDR2 SMNVEV (reference sequence). The CDR3 DNA follows: TGTGCCAGCAGTTTATTAGGCAGGGCATACACTGAAGCTTTCTTT. This translates into CASSLLGRAYTEAFF.

The V call is TRBV20-1, the J call TRBJ2-3, with 14 bases aligning to TRBD2. Germline lookup yields CDR1 DFQATT and CDR2 SNEGSKA (reference sequence). This CDR3 comprises 17 residues. Trimming took 6 bases from V and 1 from J; bases not matched to a gene: 9. CDR3 amino acids: CSAGRGLAGAGTDTQYF. In nucleotides, the CDR3 is TGCAGTGCGGGGAGGGGACTAGCGGGAGCAGGCACAGATACGCAGTATTTT.

This clonotype was counted at least ten times. This chain connects TRBV5-8 to TRBJ1-5, with 7 bases lining up with TRBD1. J gave up 10 bases and V 4 bases, and 8 bases lay outside the gene matches. The CDR3 has 13 amino acids. CDR1 and CDR2 from the germline V gene are SGHTS and YDEGEE. The CDR3 region is CASSVSTGIPQHF. The CDR3 DNA reads TGTGCCAGCAGCGTGTCGACAGGGATCCCCCAGCATTTT.

This clonotype came up a few times. V usage is TRBV18 and J usage is TRBJ2-7; D possibly corresponds to TRBD2 (5 bases). Germline CDR1 is KGHSH and CDR2 is LQKENI. Trimming took 1 base from V and 0 from J, leaving 10 bases between them. The CDR3 extends over 15 amino acids. The CDR3 spells CASSPRSGSSYEQYF. CDR3 sequence (DNA): TGTGCCAGCTCACCACGGTCGGGGAGCTCCTACGAGCAGTACTTC.

This chain connects TRBV30 to TRBJ1-2; D is ambiguous. The CDR3 sequence is 12 residues long. Germline CDR1 reads GTSNPN; CDR2 reads SVGIG (reference sequence). Trimming took 3 bases from V and 2 from J, leaving 7 bases between them. In DNA, the CDR3 is TGTGCCTGGAGGAAGGGAAACTATGGCTACACCTTC. This gives the protein CAWRKGNYGYTF.

This clonotype was counted at least ten times. This sequence joins TRBV29-1 and TRBJ2-1; D possibly matches TRBD1 or TRBD2 (7 bases each). V lost 4 bases and J lost 0, with 22 bases in between. Germline-derived CDR1 and CDR2 are SQVTM and ANQGSEA. The CDR3 has 18 residues. CDR3 in amino acids: CSVGGTDLTSSSYNEQFF. CDR3 nucleotide sequence: TGCAGCGTTGGCGGGACAGACCTGACTAGCAGCTCCTACAATGAGCAGTTCTTC.

To note about this clonotype: At one of its ends the junction is not consistent with the germline gene, which may arise from a read error. The rearrangement joins TRBV12-3 or TRBV12-4 to TRBJ1-1; 8 nucleotides agree with TRBD1. CDR3 length: 18 amino acids. DNA for the CDR3: TGTGCCTGCAGTGAACGCAGGGGGCGAGATATCGCGAACACTGAAGCTTTCTTT. Translated: CACSERRGRDIANTEAFF.

This clonotype has only a few counts. The genes are TRBV18 and TRBJ2-7, with 9 bases lining up with TRBD2. Germline assignment: CDR1 KGHSH and CDR2 LQKENI. The ends lost 0 bases at V and 5 bases at J; junction bases unmatched: 5. This CDR3 is built from 15 residues. CDR3 in DNA: TGTGCCAGCTCACCACCGGGCGGGAGGGGCAACGAGCAGTACTTC. As protein: CASSPPGGRGNEQYF.

This clonotype was detected a few times. The chain carries TRBV19 and TRBJ2-2, with D unresolved. Germline CDR1 reads LNHDA; CDR2 reads SQIVND (reference sequence). This CDR3 has 14 residues. V lost 2 bases, J lost 2 bases, and 6 bases lay in between. The CDR3 loop is CASSIIQNTGELFF. The CDR3 region has the DNA TGTGCCAGTAGTATAATACAAAACACCGGGGAGCTGTTTTTT.

The chain couples TRBV6-5 to TRBJ2-7; tentative D call: TRBD2 (5 bases). Germline CDR1 and CDR2: MNHEY and SVGAGI. V gave up 0 bases and J gave up 3 bases, with 9 bases separating them. This CDR3 has 14 amino acids. The CDR3, as DNA: TGTGCCAGCAGTTACTCAGGCGGGTACTACGAGCAGTACTTC. Residues: CASSYSGGYYEQYF.

This clonotype was picked up many times. The genes are TRBV12-3 or TRBV12-4 and TRBJ2-5; possibly TRBD2 for D (5 bases). Trimming shortened V by 3 bases and J by 3 bases, and 14 bases separated the two germline ends. The CDR3 contains 15 residues. Here the CDR3 reads CASSFYSSGEETQYF. CDR3 sequence (DNA): TGTGCCAGCAGTTTTTATTCCTCCGGGGAAGAGACCCAGTACTTC.

The rearrangement links TRBV2 to TRBJ2-6; maybe TRBD2 (6 bases). CDR1 and CDR2 from the germline V gene are SNHLY and FYNNEI. Trimming pared 6 bases from V and 0 bases from J, leaving 9 bases between. The length of the CDR3 is 15 residues. This CDR3 reads CASRGRPSGANVLTF. The CDR3 DNA sequence: TGTGCCAGCAGGGGGAGGCCCTCTGGGGCCAACGTCCTGACTTTC. Together with reference TRBV2 and TRBJ2-6, the CDR3 gives the full variable domain: EPEVTQTPSHQVTQMGQEVILRCVPISNHLYFYWYRQILGQKVEFLVSFYNNEISEKSEIFDDQFSVERPDGSNFTLKIRSTKLEDSAMYFCASRGRPSGANVLTFGAGSRLTVL.

Ten or more counts support this clonotype. The genes are TRBV10-3 and TRBJ1-5, with unresolved D. Between the trimmed V and J ends, which lost 10 bases and 0 bases, there was a span of 13 bases. The germline V gene has CDR1 ENHRY and CDR2 SYGVKD. The CDR3 has 14 amino acids. CDR3 sequence reads: CATQKGYSNQPQHF. In DNA, the CDR3 is TGTGCCACCCAAAAAGGGTATAGCAATCAGCCCCAGCATTTT.

In its sample, this clonotype was seen a few times. This chain uses TRBV6-1 with TRBJ2-7; D uncertain. With 2 bases removed from V and 4 bases from J, the gap between germline ends came to 18 bases. In germline, CDR1 is MNHNS, CDR2 SASEGT. The CDR3 consists of 16 residues. CDR3 amino acids: CASSERVRVAAYEQYF. Written as DNA, the CDR3 is TGTGCCAGCAGTGAAAGGGTAAGGGTGGCCGCATACGAGCAGTACTTC.

The chain recombines TRBV11-3 with TRBJ2-7, with TRBD2 matching over 8 bases. The germline CDR1 and CDR2 sequences are SGHNT and YENEEA. The length of the CDR3 is 13 residues. J was trimmed by 2 bases and V by 6 bases; bases with no gene match: 3. This chain's CDR3 is CASSHGRAYEQYF. The CDR3 DNA is TGTGCCAGCAGTCACGGGAGGGCCTACGAGCAGTACTTC.

This chain uses TRBV5-1 with TRBJ2-3, with TRBD2 matching over 10 bases. Germline V gives CDR1 SGHRS, CDR2 YFSETQ. This CDR3 has 17 residues. The J segment lost 6 bases and the V segment lost 3 bases, leaving 13 bases of the junction unmatched. The CDR3: CASSSGVGLAAADTQYF. DNA of the CDR3: TGCGCCAGCAGCTCTGGAGTAGGACTAGCGGCAGCGGATACGCAGTATTTT.

V is TRBV12-3 or TRBV12-4 and J is TRBJ1-5; D is possibly TRBD1 (5 bases). CDR3 length equals 12 residues. V shed 5 bases and J shed 9 bases, with 11 bases lying between them. The CDR3 here is CASSPRGSPQHF. The CDR3 nucleotides read TGTGCCAGCAGTCCCCGGGGGTCGCCCCAGCATTTT.

This clonotype was detected only a few times. The J gene is TRBJ2-7, the V gene TRBV18; D uncertain. Trimming cost V 2 bases and J 6 bases, with 14 bases left between them. CDR3 length: 14 residues. Germline V CDR1 and CDR2: KGHSH, LQKENI. Here the CDR3 reads CASSPMGNSGEQYF. The CDR3 DNA reads TGTGCCAGCTCACCAATGGGGAATTCTGGCGAGCAGTACTTC.

The table lists this clonotype with a few counts. This chain connects TRBV15 to TRBJ1-5; 8 nucleotides agree with TRBD1. The CDR3 consists of 15 residues. The J segment lost 2 bases and the V segment lost 5 bases, leaving 5 bases of the junction unmatched. The germline V gene encodes CDR1 LNHNV and CDR2 YYDKDF (reference sequence). The CDR3 DNA sequence: TGTGCCACCAGCGGACAGGGTGAGGGCAATCAGCCCCAGCATTTT. It is translated as CATSGQGEGNQPQHF.

The gene calls are TRBV7-9 and TRBJ2-7, with D uncertain. This CDR3 comprises 13 residues. Trimming removed 0 bases from V and 2 bases from J, with 5 bases in between. Per the germline V gene, CDR1 is SEHNR and CDR2 is FQNEAQ (reference sequence). The CDR3, as DNA: TGTGCCAGCAGCTTAGCCACCCCCTACGAGCAGTACTTC. Translated: CASSLATPYEQYF.

This clonotype was seen repeatedly, ten times or more. The J gene is TRBJ2-3, the V gene TRBV20-1; D unclear. V lost 1 base to trimming and J lost 1 base, with 6 bases between them. Germline-derived CDR1 and CDR2 are DFQATT and SNEGSKA (reference sequence). CDR3 length: 13 residues. CDR3 in amino acids: CSARALGTDTQYF. The DNA of the CDR3 is TGCAGTGCTAGAGCCCTAGGCACAGATACGCAGTATTTT.

In this sample, this clonotype turned up a few times. This chain links TRBV9 with TRBJ1-3; a possible D gene is TRBD1 (5 bases). Germline lookup yields CDR1 SGDLS and CDR2 YYNGEE. Trimming left V 0 bases short and J 1 base short, with 8 bases between. The CDR3 extends over 15 amino acids. The CDR3 DNA follows: TGTGCCAGCAGCGTAGGTGGGGCTTCTGGAAACACCATATATTTT. This gives the protein CASSVGGASGNTIYF.